The 17 T cell receptor beta chains given below trace back to one sample, sequenced in a study of cytomegalovirus exposure and HLA in healthy donors. The study ran its PCR with 60 Vbeta and 13 Jbeta primers. Sequencing used immunoSEQ multiplex PCR; TCRdb keeps in-frame clones, though not all of them. The sample has around 150,000 clones, 79% seen once. Sequences were obtained from PBMCs. The receptors here all came from a man aged 45 to 65 in good health and CMV-seropositive.

CDR3 DNA sequence: TGTGCCAGCAGCTTAGGCAGGCTTAATGAAAAACTGTTTTTT. Its translation is CASSLGRLNEKLFF. The rearrangement uses TRBV7-2 and TRBJ1-4; D gene uncertain. CDR1 and CDR2 (germline): SGHTA, FQGNSA. V shed 1 base and J shed 4 bases, with 7 bases lying between them. The CDR3 runs to 14 residues.

As to this clone: The junction and the germline gene differ at one end; a read error may be behind it. The chain couples TRBV7-9 to TRBJ1-5, with 10 bases aligning to TRBD1. The germline gives CDR1 SEHNR, CDR2 FQNEAQ (reference sequence). This CDR3 contains 12 residues. CDR3 in amino acids: CSSSHDRGLKHF. CDR3 in DNA: TGTTCCAGCAGCCATGACAGGGGGCTTAAGCATTTT.

This chain connects TRBV28 to TRBJ2-7; unclear D gene. The germline V gene has CDR1 MDHEN and CDR2 SYDVKM. CDR3 length: 12 amino acids. Trimming cost V 6 bases and J 7 bases, with 13 bases left between them. CDR3 residues: CASSPNLREQYF. The CDR3 region has the DNA TGTGCCAGCAGCCCCAATCTCAGGGAGCAGTACTTC.

This chain connects TRBV11-1 to TRBJ2-1; a weak D match, TRBD1 (5 bases). V was cut by 7 bases and J by 4 bases, with 11 bases left in between. The CDR3 covers 13 residues. Per the germline V gene, CDR1 is SGHAT and CDR2 is FQDESV (reference sequence). CDR3 in DNA: TGTGCCAGCACCCTTCAGGGTTACAATGAGCAGTTCTTC. Protein sequence: CASTLQGYNEQFF.

This rearrangement joins TRBV6-1 to TRBJ1-5; 10 bases are shared with TRBD1. Per germline, CDR1 MNHNS and CDR2 SASEGT. V was clipped by 5 bases and J by 4 bases; unmatched bases: 5. The length of the CDR3 is 15 residues. The CDR3 coding sequence is TGTGCCAGCAGTCGGGACAGGGGCCAGAATCAGCCCCAGCATTTT. Translation: CASSRDRGQNQPQHF.

The chain uses TRBV6-5 and TRBJ1-4; weak D call: TRBD1 (5 bases). Germline V gene lookup returns CDR1 MNHEY and CDR2 SVGAGI. V lost 5 bases to trimming and J lost 6 bases, with 10 bases between them. The CDR3 is 13 amino acids. The CDR3 DNA reads TGTGCCAGCAGTAGGGGAAGGGATGAAAAACTGTTTTTT. It specifies CASSRGRDEKLFF.

This chain links TRBV6-6 with TRBJ2-7; 11 nucleotides line up with TRBD2. V lost 3 bases and J lost 2; bases outside the gene matches: 6. There are 16 residues in the CDR3. CDR1 is MNHNY and CDR2 is SVGAGI in the germline V gene (reference sequence). The CDR3 DNA sequence: TGTGCCAGCAGTTATCTTGGACTAGCGGGCCCCTACGAGCAGTACTTC. Translated: CASSYLGLAGPYEQYF.

This clone occurred a few times. J is TRBJ2-3 and V is TRBV6-4; D gene ambiguous. This CDR3 spans 13 amino acids. V lost 4 bases and J lost 0, with 5 bases in between. Looked up from germline, CDR1 is MRHNA and CDR2 is SNTAGT. CDR3 nucleotide sequence: TGTGCCAGCAGTGGCGCTAGCACAGATACGCAGTATTTT. Translated: CASSGASTDTQYF.

The chain combines TRBV28 with TRBJ1-5; 8 bases line up with TRBD1. Trimming removed 4 bases from V and 5 bases from J; junction bases left unmatched: 7. In germline, CDR1 is MDHEN, CDR2 SYDVKM. The CDR3 runs to 15 residues. CDR3 residues: CASSSSGTGYQPQHF. The CDR3 bases are TGTGCCAGCAGTTCCTCCGGGACAGGCTATCAGCCCCAGCATTTT.

About this clone: The junction shows a germline mismatch at one end, possibly a read error. The CDR3 reads CVSSFRHTDFYGYTF. DNA of the CDR3: TGTGTCAGCAGTTTTAGGCATACGGACTTCTATGGCTACACCTTC. The chain combines TRBV28 with TRBJ1-2; D unclear. This CDR3 is 15 amino acids long. Germline CDR1 is MDHEN and CDR2 is SYDVKM.

The J gene is TRBJ1-2, the V gene TRBV28, with no clear D. This CDR3 is 12 amino acids long. Between the trimmed V and J ends, which lost 2 bases and 3 bases, there was a span of 4 bases. Germline V lookup: CDR1 MDHEN, CDR2 SYDVKM. CDR3 in DNA: TGTGCCAGCAGTTTACGGGACTATGGCTACACCTTC. Translated, it gives CASSLRDYGYTF.

This clone showed up just once. This sequence joins TRBV10-3 and TRBJ1-2; the match to TRBD1 covers 8 bases. This CDR3 comprises 12 residues. Germline V gene data show CDR1 as ENHRY and CDR2 as SYGVKD. The junction had 6 bases not matched to a gene; V was cut back by 10 bases and J by 5 bases. The CDR3 bases are TGTGCCACAGCGACAGGGGAGTATGGCTACACCTTC. Its translation: CATATGEYGYTF.

This chain joins TRBV6-1 and TRBJ2-7, with D possibly TRBD2 on 6 matching bases. Trimming removed 4 bases at V and 7 bases at J, with 20 bases between. The CDR3 spans 15 residues. The germline CDR1 and CDR2 sequences are MNHNS and SASEGT. CDR3 sequence reads: CASSGVAETSQEQYF. The CDR3, as DNA: TGTGCCAGCAGTGGTGTTGCGGAGACTAGTCAGGAGCAGTACTTC.

The J gene is TRBJ2-5, the V gene TRBV7-9; TRBD2 aligns across 7 bases. CDR3 length equals 15 residues. With 6 bases clipped from V and 0 bases from J, the junction kept 7 bases outside the gene matches. Germline CDR1 is SEHNR and CDR2 is FQNEAQ (reference sequence). CDR3 sequence reads: CASSSLAGNQETQYF. The CDR3 bases are TGTGCCAGCAGTTCGTTAGCGGGTAACCAAGAGACCCAGTACTTC.

The chain is built from TRBV5-1 and TRBJ1-5, with 7 bases fitting TRBD1. CDR1 SGHRS and CDR2 YFSETQ come from the germline V gene. The CDR3 has 15 amino acids. Trimming at V came to 0 bases and at J to 4 bases, leaving 4 bases not matched to a gene. The CDR3 sequence: CASSLAGTDNQPQHF. CDR3 nucleotide sequence: TGCGCCAGCAGCTTGGCAGGGACAGATAATCAGCCCCAGCATTTT.

This clone is medium-sized in the sample. J is TRBJ2-1 and V is TRBV6-4; 11 nucleotides line up with TRBD2. Germline V gene sequence: CDR1 MRHNA, CDR2 SNTAGT. The junction had 2 bases not matched to a gene; V was cut back by 5 bases and J by 2 bases. This CDR3 is built from 15 residues. The CDR3, as DNA: TGTGCCAGCAGTATAGCGGGAGGGACCTACAATGAGCAGTTCTTC. Translated, it gives CASSIAGGTYNEQFF.

This clone came up a few times. The gene calls are TRBV28 and TRBJ1-4, with D possibly being TRBD1 (5 bases). V was shortened by 6 bases and J by 4 bases, with 12 bases between the two germline ends. The CDR3 contains 14 residues. Germline CDR1 reads MDHEN; CDR2 reads SYDVKM. CDR3 bases: TGTGCCAGCAGGCCCCAGGGAATTAATGAAAAACTGTTTTTT. It encodes CASRPQGINEKLFF.